The clone carrying this T cell receptor beta chain was observed at least ten times. Its antigen remains unknown. This sample was included in a study of beta chain features in type 1 diabetes. Every bit of the isolated RNA underwent reverse transcription, so sequencing read expressed TCRB transcripts. The protocol was immunoSEQ multiplex PCR, while the TCRdb copy is restricted to in-frame clones and leaves out a portion. The sample carries 850,000 to 900,000 clones, about 17% recorded once. Germline V gene lookup returns CDR1 SGHDN and CDR2 FVKESK. This CDR3 has 13 amino acids. V was cut by 4 bases and J by 0 bases, with 4 bases left in between. General study points: Patients with type 1 diabetes carried fewer insertions and had more deletions at their VDJ junctions.

Markers CD45RO/CCR7/CD25/CD127/CD95/CD27 served to sort CD4+ naive, central memory, regulatory and stem cell-like memory cells. The V call is TRBV14, the J call TRBJ1-3; no reliable D call. Sequenced material: naive CD4+ T cells from blood. The TCR comes from a woman between 18 and 29 years old in good health. Written as DNA, the CDR3 is TGTGCCAGCAGCCCCGTCTCTGGAAACACCATATATTTT. Its translation: CASSPVSGNTIYF. The whole variable domain, filled in from reference TRBV14 and TRBJ1-3, reads EAGVTQFPSHSVIEKGQTVTLRCDPISGHDNLYWYRRVMGKEIKFLLHFVKESKQDESGMPNNRFLAERTGGTYSTLKVQPAELEDSGVYFCASSPVSGNTIYFGEGSWLTVV.